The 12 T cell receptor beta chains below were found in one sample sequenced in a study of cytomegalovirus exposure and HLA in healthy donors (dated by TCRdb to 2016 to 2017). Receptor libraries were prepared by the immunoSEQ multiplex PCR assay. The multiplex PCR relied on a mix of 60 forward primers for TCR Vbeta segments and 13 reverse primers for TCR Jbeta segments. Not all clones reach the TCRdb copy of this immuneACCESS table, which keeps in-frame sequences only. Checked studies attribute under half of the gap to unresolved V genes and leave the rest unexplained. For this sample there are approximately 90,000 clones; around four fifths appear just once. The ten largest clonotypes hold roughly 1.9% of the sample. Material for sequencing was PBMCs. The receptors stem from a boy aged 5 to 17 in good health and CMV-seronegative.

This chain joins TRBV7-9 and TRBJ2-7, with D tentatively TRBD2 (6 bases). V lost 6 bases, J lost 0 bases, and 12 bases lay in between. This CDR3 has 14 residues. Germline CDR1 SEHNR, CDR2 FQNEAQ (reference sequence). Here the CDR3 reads CASRRDGSSYEQYF. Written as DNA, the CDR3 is TGTGCCAGCAGACGGGACGGGAGCTCCTACGAGCAGTACTTC.

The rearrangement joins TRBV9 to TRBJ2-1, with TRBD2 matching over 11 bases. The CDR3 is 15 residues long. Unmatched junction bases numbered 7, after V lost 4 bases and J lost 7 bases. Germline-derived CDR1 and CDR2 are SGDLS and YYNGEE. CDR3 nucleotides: TGTGCCAGCAGCTACGGGACTAGCGGACGAAATGAGCAGTTCTTC. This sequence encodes CASSYGTSGRNEQFF.

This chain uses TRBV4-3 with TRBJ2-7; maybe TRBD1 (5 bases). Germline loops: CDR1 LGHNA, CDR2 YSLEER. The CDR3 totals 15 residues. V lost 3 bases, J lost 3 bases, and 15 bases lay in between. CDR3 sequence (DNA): TGCGCCAGCAGCCAGGGTAGCACAGGAGTCTACGAGCAGTACTTC. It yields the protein CASSQGSTGVYEQYF.

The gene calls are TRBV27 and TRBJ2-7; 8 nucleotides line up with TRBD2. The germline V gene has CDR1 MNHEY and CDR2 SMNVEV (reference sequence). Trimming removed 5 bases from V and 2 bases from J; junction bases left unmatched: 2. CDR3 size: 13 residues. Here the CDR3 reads CASSRSGTYEQYF. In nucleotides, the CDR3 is TGTGCCAGCAGTCGTAGCGGGACCTACGAGCAGTACTTC.

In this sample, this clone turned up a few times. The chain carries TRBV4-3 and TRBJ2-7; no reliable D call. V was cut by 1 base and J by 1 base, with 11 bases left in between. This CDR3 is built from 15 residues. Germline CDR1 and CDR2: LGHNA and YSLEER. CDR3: CASSQVSTKSYEQYF. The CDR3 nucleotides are TGCGCCAGCAGCCAAGTTTCCACAAAGTCCTACGAGCAGTACTTC.

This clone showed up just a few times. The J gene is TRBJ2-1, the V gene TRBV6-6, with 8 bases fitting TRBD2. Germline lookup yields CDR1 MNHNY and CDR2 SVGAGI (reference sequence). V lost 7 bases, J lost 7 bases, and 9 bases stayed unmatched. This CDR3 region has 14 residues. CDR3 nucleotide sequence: TGTGCCAGCATCAGAGCGGGAGACGGTAATGAGCAGTTCTTC. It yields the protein CASIRAGDGNEQFF.

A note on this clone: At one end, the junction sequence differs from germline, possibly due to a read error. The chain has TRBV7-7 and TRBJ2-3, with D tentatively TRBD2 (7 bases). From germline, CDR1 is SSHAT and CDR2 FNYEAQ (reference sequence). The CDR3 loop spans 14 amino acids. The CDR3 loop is CASSLGGPTDTQYF. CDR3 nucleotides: TGTGCTAGCAGCCTCGGGGGGCCGACAGATACGCAGTATTTT.

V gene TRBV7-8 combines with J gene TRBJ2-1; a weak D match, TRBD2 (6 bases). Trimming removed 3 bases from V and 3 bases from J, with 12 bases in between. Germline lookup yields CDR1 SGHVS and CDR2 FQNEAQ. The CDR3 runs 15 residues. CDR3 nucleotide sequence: TGTGCCAGCAGCTTCGCGGGAATCCTCTACAATGAGCAGTTCTTC. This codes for CASSFAGILYNEQFF.

CDR3 DNA: TGCAGCGTTGGGGGGACTAGCACAGATACGCAGTATTTT. Residues: CSVGGTSTDTQYF. V gene TRBV29-1 combines with J gene TRBJ2-3; perhaps TRBD2 as D (6 bases). Trimming stripped 4 bases from V and 0 bases from J, with 8 bases between. The CDR3 runs to 13 residues. Germline V gives CDR1 SQVTM, CDR2 ANQGSEA.

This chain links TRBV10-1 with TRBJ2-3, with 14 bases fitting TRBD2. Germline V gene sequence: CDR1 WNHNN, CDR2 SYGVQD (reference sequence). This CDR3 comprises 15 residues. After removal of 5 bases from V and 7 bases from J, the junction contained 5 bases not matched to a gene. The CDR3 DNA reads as TGCGCCAGCAGTTACGGGACTAGCGGGGGCCATACGCAGTATTTT. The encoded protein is CASSYGTSGGHTQYF.

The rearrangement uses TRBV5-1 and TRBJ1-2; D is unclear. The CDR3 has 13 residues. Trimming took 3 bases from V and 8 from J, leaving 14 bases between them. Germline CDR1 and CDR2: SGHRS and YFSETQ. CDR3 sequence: CASSYSSNRGYTF. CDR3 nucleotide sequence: TGCGCCAGCAGCTATAGTTCCAATCGAGGCTACACCTTC.

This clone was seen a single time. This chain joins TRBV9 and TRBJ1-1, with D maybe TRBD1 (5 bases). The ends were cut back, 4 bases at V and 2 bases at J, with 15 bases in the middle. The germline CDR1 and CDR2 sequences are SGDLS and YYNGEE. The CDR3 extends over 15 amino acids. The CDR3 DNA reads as TGTGCCAGCAGCAACACCGGGGGTACTAACACTGAAGCTTTCTTT. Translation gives CASSNTGGTNTEAFF.